These 12 T cell receptor beta chains originate from one sample sequenced in a study of blood T cell repertoires in COVID-19. Repertoires were generated with immunoSEQ multiplex PCR, while TCRdb's copy carries only in-frame clones and drops some. Seen here are 85,000 to 100,000 clones, 60% to 85% observed once, and the top ten hold about a sixth. Sequencing input: peripheral blood. These receptors originate from a woman older than 75 with active or convalescent COVID-19.

The V gene is TRBV10-2, the J gene TRBJ2-5, with D perhaps TRBD2 (5 bases). The germline V and J ends were trimmed by 2 bases and 2 bases, with 18 bases remaining between them. Germline CDR1 and CDR2: WSHSY and SAAADI. This CDR3 is built from 17 residues. CDR3 in amino acids: CASSEPSALPGQETQYF. The CDR3 region has the DNA TGCGCCAGCAGTGAGCCTTCGGCCCTTCCGGGGCAAGAGACCCAGTACTTC.

The J gene is TRBJ2-7, the V gene TRBV19; TRBD1 matches at 7 bases. Germline trimming cut 6 bases from V and 0 bases from J; bases unmatched to any gene: 5. CDR3 length: 14 residues. Germline V gives CDR1 LNHDA, CDR2 SQIVND (reference sequence). The CDR3, as DNA: TGTGCCAGTAGCCCAGGACAGGTCTCCTACGAGCAGTACTTC. Its translation is CASSPGQVSYEQYF.

The CDR3 region has the DNA TGTGCCAGCAGCTTAGGATCCGGCTATGGCTACACCTTC. Encoded protein: CASSLGSGYGYTF. This chain uses TRBV11-2 with TRBJ1-2; D unclear. CDR1 SGHAT and CDR2 FQNNGV come from the germline V gene. Trimming took 1 base from V and 4 from J, leaving 7 bases between them. This CDR3 is built from 13 residues.

With regard to this clone: Its ends do not fully match the called genes, so a read error is possible. The V call is TRBV5-1, the J call TRBJ2-2; 8 bases line up with TRBD1. Looked up from germline, CDR1 is SGHRS and CDR2 is YFSETQ. The CDR3 consists of 17 residues. The CDR3 bases are TGTGCCAGCAGCTTGTTTGGCAGGGGGCAAGGCACCGGGGAGCTGTTTTTT. Protein sequence: CASSLFGRGQGTGELFF.

In this sample, this clone turned up a few times. The rearrangement uses TRBV5-8 and TRBJ2-5; 12 nucleotides agree with TRBD2. The CDR3 totals 14 residues. The germline V gene has CDR1 SGHTS and CDR2 YDEGEE. The junction had 3 bases not matched to a gene; V was cut back by 4 bases and J by 5 bases. The CDR3 DNA reads as TGTGCCAGCAGCAGGGGGACTAGCGGGGAGACCCAGTACTTC. This codes for CASSRGTSGETQYF.

V usage is TRBV5-5 and J usage is TRBJ2-2; D possibly corresponds to TRBD1 (5 bases). V gave up 7 bases and J gave up 0 bases, with 16 bases separating them. This CDR3 comprises 16 residues. Germline V gene sequence: CDR1 SGHKS, CDR2 YYEKEE (reference sequence). The CDR3 sequence is CASGPRQPANTGELFF. The CDR3 bases are TGTGCCAGCGGCCCTCGACAGCCCGCGAACACCGGGGAGCTGTTTTTT. Drawing the rest from reference TRBV5-5 and TRBJ2-2, the complete variable domain is DAGVTQSPTHLIKTRGQQVTLRCSPISGHKSVSWYQQVLGQGPQFIFQYYEKEERGRGNFPDRFSARQFPNYSSELNVNALLLGDSALYLCASGPRQPANTGELFFGEGSRLTVL.

The chain carries TRBV28 and TRBJ1-2; tentatively, D is TRBD1 (6 bases). Trimming pared 6 bases from V and 5 bases from J, leaving 16 bases between. Per germline, CDR1 MDHEN and CDR2 SYDVKM. This CDR3 region has 14 residues. The CDR3 here is CASRHTVRGYGYTF. The CDR3 DNA sequence: TGTGCCAGCAGACATACGGTCAGGGGTTATGGCTACACCTTC.

A word on this clone: One junction end disagrees with the germline gene, perhaps due to a read error. The gene calls are TRBV7-8 and TRBJ2-3; D perhaps matches TRBD1 (6 bases). There are 13 residues in the CDR3. CDR1 is SGHVS, CDR2 FQNEAQ, per germline. Here the CDR3 DNA reads TGTGCCAGCAGCCCCGGGTGGACAGAAACGCAGTATTTT. It specifies CASSPGWTETQYF.

The chain is built from TRBV5-1 and TRBJ1-1; 11 nucleotides agree with TRBD1. Unmatched junction bases numbered 4, after V lost 6 bases and J lost 0 bases. The CDR3 has 15 amino acids. Per the germline V gene, CDR1 is SGHRS and CDR2 is YFSETQ. In DNA, the CDR3 is TGCGCCAGCAAGGGGACAGGGGGTATGAACACTGAAGCTTTCTTT. This encodes CASKGTGGMNTEAFF.

The chain combines TRBV19 with TRBJ1-5, with D perhaps matching TRBD1 (6 bases). CDR3 size: 13 residues. Germline values: CDR1 LNHDA, CDR2 SQIVND (reference sequence). V lost 7 bases to trimming and J lost 3 bases, with 10 bases between them. CDR3 DNA: TGTGCCAGTAACACAGGGAACAATCAGCCCCAGCATTTT. Protein sequence: CASNTGNNQPQHF. Full variable domain (rest looked up from reference TRBV19 and TRBJ1-5): DGGITQSPKYLFRKEGQNVTLSCEQNLNHDAMYWYRQDPGQGLRLIYYSQIVNDFQKGDIAEGYSVSREKKESFPLTVTSAQKNPTAFYLCASNTGNNQPQHFGDGTRLSIL.

V and J are TRBV29-1 and TRBJ1-1; TRBD1 matches at 7 bases. Germline CDR1 is SQVTM and CDR2 is ANQGSEA. The J segment lost 1 base and the V segment lost 7 bases, leaving 3 bases of the junction unmatched. The CDR3 runs to 12 residues. CDR3 DNA sequence: TGCAGCGGGGACAGCACGAACACTGAAGCTTTCTTT. Protein sequence: CSGDSTNTEAFF. Complete variable domain (other parts from reference TRBV29-1 and TRBJ1-1): SAVISQKPSRDICQRGTSLTIQCQVDSQVTMMFWYRQQPGQSLTLIATANQGSEATYESGFVIDKFPISRPNLTFSTLTVSNMSPEDSSIYLCSGDSTNTEAFFGQGTRLTVV.

The chain is built from TRBV2 and TRBJ1-5; TRBD1 might be the D (6 bases). The length of the CDR3 is 14 residues. Germline CDR1 and CDR2: SNHLY and FYNNEI. V lost 1 base and J 4 bases, leaving 8 bases between the germline ends. CDR3 DNA sequence: TGTGCCAGCAGTGAAGAGGGGGGGAATCAGCCCCAGCATTTT. It yields the protein CASSEEGGNQPQHF.